These 6 T cell receptor beta chains share one sample of origin, sequenced in a study of Ad26.COV2.S vaccination and SARS-CoV-2 variants. This table comes from immunoSEQ multiplex PCR, and its TCRdb copy is limited to in-frame clones, with some not included. The sample lists about 680,000 clones, 70% to 90% occurring once. Treatment specified: some 20 received Ad26.COV2.S at low or high dose, single or two shots; about 5 received placebo; per-sample allocation not given. The study sampled participants on day 63 after the first vaccine or placebo injection. This sample comprised peripheral blood, obtained in a trial of Ad26.COV2.S vaccine versus placebo. The receptors here all came from a person aged 18-65 years who received the Ad26.COV2.S COVID-19 vaccine or a placebo.

The chain carries TRBV27 and TRBJ2-7; 8 bases line up with TRBD1. The CDR3 has 15 residues. Germline V CDR1 and CDR2: MNHEY, SMNVEV (reference sequence). Germline trimming cut 7 bases from V and 7 bases from J; bases unmatched to any gene: 15. The CDR3, as DNA: TGTGCCAGCACACCGGCTAAGACAGGGGTAGGGGAGCAGTACTTC. Its translation: CASTPAKTGVGEQYF.

This chain links TRBV2 with TRBJ1-5, with a weak D call TRBD1 (6 bases). This CDR3 contains 15 residues. Germline loops: CDR1 SNHLY, CDR2 FYNNEI. Trimming cost V 7 bases and J 7 bases, with 20 bases left between them. In nucleotides, the CDR3 is TGTGCCAGCAAGGGGGGTGCGAGGGACCGGCAGCCCCAGCATTTT. As protein: CASKGGARDRQPQHF.

The V call is TRBV19, the J call TRBJ2-7; D gene uncertain. The CDR3 runs to 13 residues. Germline lookup yields CDR1 LNHDA and CDR2 SQIVND (reference sequence). The V and J ends lost 1 base and 3 bases respectively, with 7 bases between them. CDR3 nucleotide sequence: TGTGCCAGTAGTATAGGTGGAAACTACGAGCAGTACTTC. Translating gives CASSIGGNYEQYF.

V gene TRBV12-3 or TRBV12-4 combines with J gene TRBJ2-7; the match to TRBD2 covers 12 bases. The ends lost 5 bases at V and 9 bases at J; junction bases unmatched: 5. The CDR3 is 13 amino acids. The CDR3 region has the DNA TGTGCCAGCAGTCGACTAGCGGGGGCCGGGCAGTACTTC. Translating gives CASSRLAGAGQYF.

This rearrangement joins TRBV29-1 to TRBJ1-2, with 7 bases aligning to TRBD1. V lost 8 bases and J lost 2; bases outside the gene matches: 8. CDR1 SQVTM and CDR2 ANQGSEA come from the germline V gene. This CDR3 is built from 13 residues. The CDR3 DNA follows: TGCAGCACAAGGACAGGAGGAAACTATGGCTACACCTTC. Translated: CSTRTGGNYGYTF.

The table lists this clone with a count of one. The gene calls are TRBV24-1 and TRBJ1-2, with D perhaps TRBD1 (5 bases). The V end was cut by 7 bases, the J end by 4 bases, with 9 bases between. Germline V gives CDR1 KGHDR, CDR2 SFDVKD. CDR3 length: 12 amino acids. The CDR3 region has the DNA TGTGCCACCAGGGGGCCGGGCTATGGCTACACCTTC. The encoded protein is CATRGPGYGYTF.